This T cell receptor (beta chain) was found in a study of blood T cell repertoires in COVID-19. Measured with immunoSEQ multiplex PCR; TCRdb has only the in-frame clones, and not every one. The sample yields about 300,000 clones, 70% to 90% seen once. The junction had 7 bases not matched to a gene; V was cut back by 5 bases and J by 9 bases. This CDR3 region has 16 residues. Germline CDR1 LNHDA, CDR2 SQIVND (reference sequence). The cohort comprised adults aged 18 to 89 years residing in 20 to 25 US areas. This clone was picked up a small number of times. The genes are TRBV19 and TRBJ2-2; the match to TRBD2 covers 15 bases. The sequencing input was PBMCs or T cells enriched from blood (not recorded which). The TCR was taken from a man aged 25-40 years who had recovered from COVID-19. Here the CDR3 reads CASSSRTSGRAWELFF. CDR3 in DNA: TGTGCCAGTAGTTCTCGGACTAGCGGGAGGGCCTGGGAGCTGTTTTTT.